Sequencing of this TCR beta chain was carried out in a study of post-analysis software for immune sequencing data. Study summary: Relapsing-remitting, secondary progressive and progressive-relapsing forms of multiple sclerosis all featured among disease courses.

Tagging with unique molecular identifiers was a feature of the TCR beta cDNA libraries. T cells, roughly 1 to 10 million of them, yielded some 510,000 cDNA molecules. TCRdb reanalysed the PCR reads using MiXCR and keeps one entry per CDR3 protein. This table holds about 540,000 distinct CDR3 sequences, under 40% found once. CDR3 size: 19 residues. V lost 2 bases to trimming and J lost 0 bases; unmatched junction nucleotides: 10. CDR1 SGHKS and CDR2 YYEKEE come from the germline V gene (reference sequence). Turning to this clonotype: Its antigen is undetermined.

General study findings and limits: Samples from a shared batch, those prepared together, strongly co-clustered by F measure. A significant reduction in normalized Chao1 diversity was observed in multiple sclerosis patients versus controls. In patients, 4 to 6 TRBV segments were more frequent than in controls, with TRBV5-6, TRBV5-1 and TRBV20-1 among them.

The origin of this receptor is a girl younger than 18 with multiple sclerosis. The chain couples TRBV5-5 to TRBJ2-3; 12 positions match TRBD2. Source material: blood. The CDR3 here is CASSLVLAGGSSSTDTQYF. The CDR3 DNA reads as TGTGCCAGCAGCTTAGTTCTAGCGGGAGGGTCGTCTAGCACAGATACGCAGTATTTT.